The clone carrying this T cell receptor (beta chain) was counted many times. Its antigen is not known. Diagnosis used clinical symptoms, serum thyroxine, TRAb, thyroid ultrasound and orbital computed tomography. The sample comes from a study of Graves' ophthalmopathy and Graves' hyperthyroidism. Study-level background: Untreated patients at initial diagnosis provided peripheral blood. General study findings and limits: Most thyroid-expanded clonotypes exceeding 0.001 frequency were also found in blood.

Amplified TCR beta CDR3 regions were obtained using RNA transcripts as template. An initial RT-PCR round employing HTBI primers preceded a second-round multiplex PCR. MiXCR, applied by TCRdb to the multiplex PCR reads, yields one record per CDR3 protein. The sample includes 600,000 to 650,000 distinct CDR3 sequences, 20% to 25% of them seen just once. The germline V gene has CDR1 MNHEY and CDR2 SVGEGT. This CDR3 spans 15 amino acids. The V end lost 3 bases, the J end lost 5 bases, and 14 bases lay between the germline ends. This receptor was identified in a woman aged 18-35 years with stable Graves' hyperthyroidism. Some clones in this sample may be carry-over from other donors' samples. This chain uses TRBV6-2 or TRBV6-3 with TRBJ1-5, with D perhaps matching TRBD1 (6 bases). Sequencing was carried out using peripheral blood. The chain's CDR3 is CASSYSGQTHQPQHF. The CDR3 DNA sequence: TGTGCCAGCAGTTATTCCGGACAGACGCATCAGCCCCAGCATTTT.